This is a list of T cell receptor beta chains from one sample in a study of T cell changes during pregnancy in multiple sclerosis. Repertoires were generated with immunoSEQ multiplex PCR, while TCRdb's copy carries only in-frame clones and drops some. Of 30,000 or so clones listed, 75% to 95% are singletons. Sequenced material: CD8+ T cells from peripheral blood mononuclear cells, taken in the second trimester of pregnancy. These receptors originate from a female donor in good health, enrolled as a control in a pregnancy study. Both conserved end residues are part of each CDR3. D genes are given only for firm matches. Only some rows state a clone size, as once, few, many or a class for expanded clones.

d_gene: -; v_gene: TRBV29-1; j_gene: TRBJ2-7; abundance: -; CDR3aa: CSVEEPGGLYEQYF; CDR3nt: TGCAGCGTTGAAGAACCGGGCGGACTCTACGAGCAGTACTTC
d_gene: -; v_gene: TRBV2; j_gene: TRBJ1-4; abundance: -; CDR3aa: CASSDANIATNEKLFF; CDR3nt: TGTGCCAGCAGTGACGCCAACATTGCAACTAATGAAAAACTGTTTTTT
d_gene: TRBD1; v_gene: TRBV2; j_gene: TRBJ1-1; abundance: -; CDR3aa: CASSGTGGTEAFF; CDR3nt: TGTGCCAGCAGTGGGACAGGGGGCACTGAAGCTTTCTTT
d_gene: -; v_gene: TRBV9; j_gene: TRBJ2-7; abundance: -; CDR3aa: CASSVSGGGAYEQYF; CDR3nt: TGTGCCAGCAGCGTAAGTGGGGGGGGCGCCTACGAGCAGTACTTC
d_gene: -; v_gene: TRBV7-9; j_gene: TRBJ2-7; abundance: -; CDR3aa: CASSLGGGIYEQYF; CDR3nt: TGTGCCAGCAGCTTAGGGGGCGGAATCTACGAGCAGTACTTC
d_gene: -; v_gene: TRBV27; j_gene: TRBJ2-7; abundance: -; CDR3aa: CASSPWNEGANEQYF; CDR3nt: TGTGCCAGCAGTCCCTGGAATGAGGGTGCCAACGAGCAGTACTTC
d_gene: -; v_gene: TRBV21-1; j_gene: TRBJ2-7; abundance: once; CDR3aa: CASTSDSPYEQYF; CDR3nt: TGTGCCAGCACCTCGGACAGCCCCTACGAGCAGTACTTC
d_gene: -; v_gene: TRBV7-6; j_gene: TRBJ2-7; abundance: -; CDR3aa: CASSLAQGGSYEQYF; CDR3nt: TGTGCCAGCAGCTTAGCGCAGGGGGGCTCCTACGAGCAGTACTTC
d_gene: -; v_gene: TRBV11-2; j_gene: TRBJ1-5; abundance: few; CDR3aa: CASSLEGSSNQPQHF; CDR3nt: TGTGCCAGCAGCTTAGAGGGCAGTAGCAATCAGCCCCAGCATTTT
d_gene: -; v_gene: TRBV5-1; j_gene: TRBJ1-2; abundance: -; CDR3aa: CASTKGSYGYTF; CDR3nt: TGCGCCAGCACCAAAGGGAGCTATGGCTACACCTTC
d_gene: -; v_gene: TRBV7-9; j_gene: TRBJ2-5; abundance: -; CDR3aa: CASSSDPGDFYQETQYF; CDR3nt: TGTGCCAGCAGCTCTGATCCCGGGGACTTCTACCAAGAGACCCAGTACTTC
d_gene: -; v_gene: TRBV7-8; j_gene: TRBJ1-5; abundance: once; CDR3aa: CASSLHTGNDQPQHF; CDR3nt: TGTGCCAGCAGCTTACATACCGGGAATGATCAGCCCCAGCATTTT
d_gene: -; v_gene: TRBV9; j_gene: TRBJ2-7; abundance: -; CDR3aa: CASSVADSWEIYEQYF; CDR3nt: TGTGCCAGCAGCGTAGCCGACAGTTGGGAAATATACGAGCAGTACTTC
d_gene: TRBD2; v_gene: TRBV5-5; j_gene: TRBJ2-1; abundance: -; CDR3aa: CASSYSGGSYNEQFF; CDR3nt: TGTGCCAGCAGCTACAGCGGGGGGTCCTACAATGAGCAGTTCTTC
d_gene: -; v_gene: TRBV9; j_gene: TRBJ1-5; abundance: -; CDR3aa: CASGREGNQPQHF; CDR3nt: TGTGCCAGCGGCAGGGAGGGTAATCAGCCCCAGCATTTT
d_gene: TRBD1; v_gene: TRBV7-9; j_gene: TRBJ2-3; abundance: -; CDR3aa: CASSLVVRGTDTQYF; CDR3nt: TGTGCCAGCAGCTTAGTGGTCAGGGGGACAGATACGCAGTATTTT
d_gene: -; v_gene: TRBV5-6; j_gene: TRBJ1-2; abundance: -; CDR3aa: CASSLDRGYYGYTF; CDR3nt: TGTGCCAGCAGCTTGGATCGAGGGTACTATGGCTACACCTTC
d_gene: -; v_gene: TRBV9; j_gene: TRBJ2-6; abundance: -; CDR3aa: CASSPRWGDHSGANVLTF; CDR3nt: TGTGCCAGCAGCCCCCGTTGGGGGGACCACTCTGGGGCCAACGTCCTGACTTTC
d_gene: TRBD1; v_gene: TRBV5-6; j_gene: TRBJ1-2; abundance: -; CDR3aa: CASSWDRQFYGYTF; CDR3nt: TGTGCCAGCAGCTGGGACAGACAGTTCTATGGCTACACCTTC
d_gene: -; v_gene: TRBV9; j_gene: TRBJ2-2; abundance: -; CDR3aa: CASSQGSGTGELFF; CDR3nt: TGTGCCAGCAGCCAGGGGTCGGGCACCGGGGAGCTGTTTTTT
d_gene: -; v_gene: TRBV7-9; j_gene: TRBJ1-4; abundance: -; CDR3aa: CASSLVLTNEKLFF; CDR3nt: TGTGCCAGCTCTCTGGTTCTCACAAATGAAAAACTGTTTTTT
d_gene: TRBD1; v_gene: TRBV5-1; j_gene: TRBJ1-1; abundance: -; CDR3aa: CASSPKGQGAPEAFF; CDR3nt: TGCGCCAGCAGCCCGAAAGGACAGGGGGCCCCTGAAGCTTTCTTT